The 10 T cell receptor beta chains below were found in one sample sequenced in a study of human CD8 memory T cell subsets. Generation of TCR beta libraries used UMI-labeled 5' RACE. After re-calling the 5' RACE reads, TCRdb lists one entry per CDR3 protein, DNA absent. This table holds about 9,300 distinct CDR3 sequences. The sequenced sample consisted of CD8+ T cells from PBMCs. The receptors stem from a human donor in good health.

The J gene is TRBJ2-1, the V gene TRBV10-3; TCRdb calls TRBD2, which cannot be checked without DNA. CDR1 is ENHRY, CDR2 SYGVKD, per germline. The CDR3 extends over 14 amino acids. This CDR3 reads CAISASSGYNEQFF.

This chain links TRBV11-2 with TRBJ2-5; TCRdb calls TRBD1, which cannot be checked without DNA. The CDR3 is 13 amino acids. Germline assignment: CDR1 SGHAT and CDR2 FQNNGV. The CDR3 is CASRWGTQETQYF.

The rearrangement uses TRBV28 and TRBJ1-5; the D call of TRBD1 rests on TCRdb alone, since no DNA is present to check it. This CDR3 comprises 16 residues. CDR1 is MDHEN and CDR2 is SYDVKM in the germline V gene. CDR3 region: CASSTGQDYSNQPQHF.

The chain employs TRBV30 and TRBJ1-4. Germline V lookup: CDR1 GTSNPN, CDR2 SVGIG (reference sequence). This CDR3 is built from 13 residues. CDR3 loop: CAWSARGDEKLFF.

The gene calls are TRBV14 and TRBJ1-1. Germline assignment: CDR1 SGHDN and CDR2 FVKESK. The CDR3 has 14 amino acids. CDR3 region: CASSQVSWITEAFF. The full variable domain, its missing parts supplied by reference TRBV14 and TRBJ1-1, is EAGVTQFPSHSVIEKGQTVTLRCDPISGHDNLYWYRRVMGKEIKFLLHFVKESKQDESGMPNNRFLAERTGGTYSTLKVQPAELEDSGVYFCASSQVSWITEAFFGQGTRLTVV.

CDR3 region: CSVEARDTNKETQYF. The V call is TRBV29-1, the J call TRBJ2-5; TCRdb's D call of TRBD1 is untestable without DNA. Germline CDR1 and CDR2: SQVTM and ANQGSEA. This CDR3 region has 15 residues.

V and J are TRBV7-2 and TRBJ2-3; TCRdb designates TRBD2, a call that cannot be tested without DNA. The CDR3 consists of 17 residues. Looked up from germline, CDR1 is SGHTA and CDR2 is FQGNSA. The CDR3 loop reads CASSLFLAGTLTDTQYF.

The chain joins TRBV4-3 to TRBJ2-5. The germline V gene encodes CDR1 LGHNA and CDR2 YSLEER. The CDR3 extends over 15 amino acids. The CDR3 loop reads CASSQDNKFQETQYF.

The V and J genes are TRBV19 and TRBJ2-1; TCRdb's assignment of TRBD2 cannot be checked, as there is no DNA. CDR3 length equals 17 residues. Per germline, CDR1 LNHDA and CDR2 SQIVND (reference sequence). The CDR3 loop is CASSLLTSGGSYNEQFF.

The chain's CDR3 is CASSYGLNQDWNEKLFF. The chain employs TRBV6-5 and TRBJ1-4. There are 17 residues in the CDR3. The germline gives CDR1 MNHEY, CDR2 SVGAGI.